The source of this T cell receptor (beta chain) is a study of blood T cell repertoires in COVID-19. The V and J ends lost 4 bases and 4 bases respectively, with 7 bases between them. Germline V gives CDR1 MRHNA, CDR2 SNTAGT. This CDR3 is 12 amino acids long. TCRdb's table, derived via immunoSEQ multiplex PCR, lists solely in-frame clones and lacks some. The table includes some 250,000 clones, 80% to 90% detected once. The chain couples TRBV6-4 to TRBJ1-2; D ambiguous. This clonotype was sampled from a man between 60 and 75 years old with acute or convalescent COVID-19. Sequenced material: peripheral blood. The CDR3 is CASSGGAYGYTF. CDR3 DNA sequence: TGTGCCAGCAGTGGGGGAGCCTATGGCTACACCTTC.